Presented here are 32 T cell receptor beta chains from one specimen sequenced in a study of cytomegalovirus exposure and HLA in healthy donors. The PCR made use of 60 Vbeta and 13 Jbeta primers. This table comes from immunoSEQ multiplex PCR, and its TCRdb copy is limited to in-frame clones, with some not included. The sample includes about 120,000 clones, around 80% of them seen just once. Material: PBMCs. The receptors shown here come from a man aged 25-45 years in good health and CMV-seropositive.

CDR3 in amino acids: CASKSQGQGSWQFF. The CDR3 bases are TGTGCCAGCAAATCCCAAGGACAGGGCAGTTGGCAGTTCTTC. The chain recombines TRBV2 with TRBJ2-1, with TRBD1 matching over 8 bases. V lost 7 bases and J lost 12; bases outside the gene matches: 14. The germline V gene encodes CDR1 SNHLY and CDR2 FYNNEI. This CDR3 is 14 amino acids long.

This clone came up a few times. J is TRBJ2-7 and V is TRBV7-9; D ambiguous. The CDR3 runs to 11 residues. Germline V CDR1 and CDR2: SEHNR, FQNEAQ (reference sequence). Trimming stripped 4 bases from V and 4 bases from J, with 5 bases between. The CDR3: CASSSLYEQYF. In nucleotides, the CDR3 is TGTGCCAGCAGCTCACTGTACGAGCAGTACTTC.

This clone was seen a handful of times. This chain uses TRBV5-8 with TRBJ1-2; D unresolved. From germline, CDR1 is SGHTS and CDR2 YDEGEE. The germline V and J ends were trimmed by 1 base and 0 bases, with 10 bases remaining between them. The CDR3 covers 15 residues. CDR3 protein: CASSLLRGANYGYTF. The CDR3 DNA is TGTGCCAGCAGCTTGCTTCGGGGAGCTAACTATGGCTACACCTTC.

In its sample, this clone was seen a few times. V and J are TRBV29-1 and TRBJ2-7, with 10 positions matching TRBD2. This CDR3 has 20 amino acids. Germline V CDR1 and CDR2: SQVTM, ANQGSEA. V trimming: 1 base; J trimming: 4 bases; junction bases outside the gene matches: 22. The CDR3 sequence is CSVEGRPSGRSGAMEYEQYF. The CDR3 DNA follows: TGCAGCGTTGAAGGGAGGCCTAGCGGGAGATCGGGAGCTATGGAATACGAGCAGTACTTC.

This chain connects TRBV2 to TRBJ1-2; 7 positions match TRBD1. After removal of 2 bases from V and 4 bases from J, the junction contained 7 bases not matched to a gene. The CDR3 contains 15 residues. The germline CDR1 and CDR2 sequences are SNHLY and FYNNEI. This chain's CDR3 is CASSEIVGQAYGYTF. For the CDR3, the DNA is TGTGCCAGCAGTGAAATCGTAGGACAGGCCTATGGCTACACCTTC. Full variable domain (remainder filled in from reference TRBV2 and TRBJ1-2): EPEVTQTPSHQVTQMGQEVILRCVPISNHLYFYWYRQILGQKVEFLVSFYNNEISEKSEIFDDQFSVERPDGSNFTLKIRSTKLEDSAMYFCASSEIVGQAYGYTFGSGTRLTVV.

This clone was observed a few times. Within the sample, other DNA sequences also encode this same CDR3. V usage is TRBV5-1 and J usage is TRBJ2-1; TRBD2 aligns across 13 bases. The trim removed 0 bases at V and 8 bases at J, leaving 5 bases unmatched. This CDR3 comprises 16 residues. Germline CDR1 reads SGHRS; CDR2 reads YFSETQ. CDR3: CASSLGTSGSSHEQFF. The CDR3 coding sequence is TGCGCCAGCAGCTTGGGGACTAGCGGGAGCTCCCATGAGCAGTTCTTC.

The chain carries TRBV19 and TRBJ2-2; D may be TRBD2 (6 bases). The V and J ends lost 9 bases and 6 bases respectively, with 20 bases between them. This CDR3 region has 15 residues. Germline lookup yields CDR1 LNHDA and CDR2 SQIVND (reference sequence). DNA for the CDR3: TGTGCCAGCACTACTATTCGGGAGCTTGCCGGGGAGCTGTTTTTT. Translated: CASTTIRELAGELFF.

This rearrangement joins TRBV18 to TRBJ1-2, with D unclear. This CDR3 region has 16 residues. Germline V CDR1 and CDR2: KGHSH, LQKENI. With 4 bases removed from V and 1 base from J, the gap between germline ends came to 16 bases. The CDR3 region has the DNA TGTGCCAGCTCACTGGTGGCTAGGCCCCTTAACTATGGCTACACCTTC. This gives the protein CASSLVARPLNYGYTF.

This chain connects TRBV5-1 to TRBJ2-3; 11 bases align to TRBD2. CDR3 size: 15 residues. The ends lost 4 bases at V and 6 bases at J; junction bases unmatched: 7. Germline-derived CDR1 and CDR2 are SGHRS and YFSETQ. The CDR3 DNA sequence: TGCGCCAGCAGCAAAACTAGCGGGGGTTTGGATACGCAGTATTTT. Translation gives CASSKTSGGLDTQYF.

The rearrangement joins TRBV5-4 to TRBJ2-2; D is unclear. This CDR3 is 13 amino acids long. V shed 2 bases and J shed 7 bases, with 9 bases lying between them. Germline V gene sequence: CDR1 SGHNT, CDR2 YYREEE (reference sequence). CDR3 sequence reads: CASSLVSGGELFF. CDR3 in DNA: TGTGCCAGCAGCTTAGTTTCGGGCGGGGAGCTGTTTTTT.

This chain connects TRBV5-8 to TRBJ1-3; D gene uncertain. Germline V CDR1 and CDR2: SGHTS, YDEGEE. The CDR3 covers 12 residues. The V end lost 4 bases, the J end lost 5 bases, and 7 bases lay between the germline ends. The CDR3 coding sequence is TGTGCCAGCAGCCACATCAGAAACACCATATATTTT. As protein: CASSHIRNTIYF.

The sample holds one count of this clone. This CDR3 reads CASSPPGGETQYF. CDR3 nucleotide sequence: TGTGCCAGCTCACCACCGGGGGGTGAGACCCAGTACTTC. J is TRBJ2-5 and V is TRBV18; D might be TRBD2 (6 bases). The CDR3 loop spans 13 amino acids. Germline V CDR1 and CDR2: KGHSH, LQKENI. The V and J ends lost 0 bases and 5 bases respectively, with 7 bases between them.

The count of this clone is one. This chain joins TRBV5-8 and TRBJ1-4; D might be TRBD1 (6 bases). The CDR3 extends over 15 amino acids. Germline assignment: CDR1 SGHTS and CDR2 YDEGEE. Trimming cost V 0 bases and J 7 bases, with 13 bases left between them. CDR3 coding DNA: TGTGCCAGCAGCTTGGTGCCAGGGGTGGTTGAAAAACTGTTTTTT. Residues: CASSLVPGVVEKLFF. The full variable domain, completed using reference TRBV5-8 and TRBJ1-4, is EAGVTQSPTHLIKTRGQQATLRCSPISGHTSVYWYQQALGLGLQFLLWYDEGEERNRGNFPPRFSGRQFPNYSSELNVNALELEDSALYLCASSLVPGVVEKLFFGSGTQLSVL.

The chain employs TRBV27 and TRBJ2-7; tentative D call: TRBD2 (6 bases). The V gene lost 6 bases and the J gene lost 2 bases, with 17 bases spanning the gap. Germline CDR1 MNHEY, CDR2 SMNVEV (reference sequence). The CDR3 sequence is 15 residues long. For the CDR3, the DNA is TGTGCCAGCAGCGCTAGATTAGCGGCAACCTACGAGCAGTACTTC. Its translation: CASSARLAATYEQYF.

The chain employs TRBV7-2 and TRBJ2-7; 8 bases fit TRBD1. V shed 5 bases, J shed 2 bases, and the junction held 5 bases outside the gene matches. This CDR3 has 14 amino acids. Looked up from germline, CDR1 is SGHTA and CDR2 is FQGNSA. The CDR3 sequence: CASSEGTGPYEQYF. In DNA, the CDR3 is TGTGCCAGCAGCGAGGGGACAGGCCCCTACGAGCAGTACTTC.

The chain employs TRBV28 and TRBJ1-5; 7 bases map to TRBD1. Trimming at V came to 2 bases and at J to 6 bases, leaving 7 bases not matched to a gene. This CDR3 spans 15 amino acids. Germline CDR1 is MDHEN and CDR2 is SYDVKM. CDR3 amino acids: CASSLRAGGIQPQHF. The CDR3 region has the DNA TGTGCCAGCAGTTTAAGGGCAGGGGGGATTCAGCCCCAGCATTTT.

The chain uses TRBV11-2 and TRBJ2-1; 13 bases map to TRBD2. The CDR3 extends over 18 amino acids. J lost 0 bases, V lost 5 bases, and 7 bases had no gene match. From germline, CDR1 is SGHAT and CDR2 FQNNGV. The CDR3 coding sequence is TGTGCCAGCAGCCTGACTAGCGGGAGGCTGAGCTCCTACAATGAGCAGTTCTTC. This codes for CASSLTSGRLSSYNEQFF.

The CDR3 loop is CASSLRLKLTSTDTQYF. In DNA form, the CDR3 reads TGTGCCAGCAGCTTAAGATTGAAGCTTACTAGCACAGATACGCAGTATTTT. The chain has TRBV11-2 and TRBJ2-3; D not certain. Germline assignment: CDR1 SGHAT and CDR2 FQNNGV. The V gene lost 2 bases and the J gene lost 0 bases, with 15 bases spanning the gap. This CDR3 is 17 amino acids long. Based on the CDR3 plus reference TRBV11-2 and TRBJ2-3, the full variable domain is EAGVAQSPRYKIIEKRQSVAFWCNPISGHATLYWYQQILGQGPKLLIQFQNNGVVDDSQLPKDRFSAERLKGVDSTLKIQPAKLEDSAVYLCASSLRLKLTSTDTQYFGPGTRLTVL.

V and J are TRBV19 and TRBJ1-2; D perhaps matches TRBD1 (6 bases). The CDR3 contains 14 residues. The germline V gene has CDR1 LNHDA and CDR2 SQIVND (reference sequence). Trimming pared 0 bases from V and 6 bases from J, leaving 11 bases between. The chain's CDR3 is CASSIDFRTDGYTF. Here the CDR3 DNA reads TGTGCCAGTAGTATAGATTTCAGGACAGATGGCTACACCTTC.

CDR3: CAWRGAGTGGTEAFF. In nucleotides, the CDR3 is TGTGCCTGGAGGGGTGCTGGGACAGGGGGCACTGAAGCTTTCTTT. The chain is built from TRBV30 and TRBJ1-1, with 11 bases lining up with TRBD1. The trim removed 3 bases at V and 4 bases at J, leaving 7 bases unmatched. In germline, CDR1 is GTSNPN, CDR2 SVGIG (reference sequence). The CDR3 has 15 residues.

V gene TRBV7-9 combines with J gene TRBJ2-7, with TRBD2 matching over 13 bases. J gave up 3 bases and V 5 bases, and 13 bases lay outside the gene matches. CDR1 and CDR2 from the germline V gene are SEHNR and FQNEAQ (reference sequence). The CDR3 has 18 residues. The CDR3 here is CASSKPGTSGTSVYEQYF. The CDR3, as DNA: TGTGCCAGCAGCAAACCCGGGACTAGCGGGACTTCGGTCTACGAGCAGTACTTC. The variable domain in full, completed from reference TRBV7-9 and TRBJ2-7, reads DTGVSQNPRHKITKRGQNVTFRCDPISEHNRLYWYRQTLGQGPEFLTYFQNEAQLEKSRLLSDRFSAERPKGSFSTLEIQRTEQGDSAMYLCASSKPGTSGTSVYEQYFGPGTRLTVT.

V gene TRBV6-5 combines with J gene TRBJ2-1; 12 bases fit TRBD2. The CDR3 consists of 16 residues. CDR1 is MNHEY, CDR2 SVGAGI, per germline. Unmatched junction bases numbered 1, after V lost 0 bases and J lost 4 bases. The CDR3 sequence: CASSYSGLAGYNEQFF. DNA of the CDR3: TGTGCCAGCAGTTACTCGGGACTAGCGGGTTACAATGAGCAGTTCTTC.

This clone was counted a few times. The chain uses TRBV5-1 and TRBJ2-1; D is unresolved. CDR3 length: 12 amino acids. V was cut by 2 bases and J by 9 bases, with 9 bases left in between. Germline CDR1 reads SGHRS; CDR2 reads YFSETQ. The CDR3 loop is CASSFGFGEQFF. CDR3 coding DNA: TGCGCCAGCAGCTTCGGGTTTGGTGAGCAGTTCTTC.

The V and J genes are TRBV6-1 and TRBJ2-1; 8 bases align to TRBD1. V was pared by 6 bases and J by 9 bases, with 4 bases of the junction left unmatched. This CDR3 region has 12 residues. Germline CDR1 MNHNS, CDR2 SASEGT. The CDR3 protein is CASRDRVGEQFF. CDR3 bases: TGTGCCAGCAGGGACAGGGTCGGTGAGCAGTTCTTC.

The chain is built from TRBV30 and TRBJ2-7; a possible D gene is TRBD2 (6 bases). Germline loops: CDR1 GTSNPN, CDR2 SVGIG (reference sequence). Trimming pared 0 bases from V and 5 bases from J, leaving 8 bases between. CDR3 size: 12 residues. The CDR3 DNA follows: TGTGCCTGGAGTGTTGGGGGGAACGAGCAGTACTTC. Amino acids: CAWSVGGNEQYF.

The CDR3 nucleotides read TGTGCCAGCAGCCCCAGCGGGGGGGCGAGAACTGAAGCTTTCTTT. Its protein product is CASSPSGGARTEAFF. The chain links TRBV5-4 to TRBJ1-1, with D perhaps matching TRBD1 (6 bases). The germline CDR1 and CDR2 sequences are SGHNT and YYREEE (reference sequence). There are 15 residues in the CDR3. The V and J ends lost 4 bases and 5 bases respectively, with 18 bases between them.

The sample holds one count of this clone. The rearrangement joins TRBV7-9 to TRBJ1-5, with D perhaps matching TRBD1 (5 bases). Per the germline V gene, CDR1 is SEHNR and CDR2 is FQNEAQ (reference sequence). V was shortened by 5 bases and J by 8 bases, with 13 bases between the two germline ends. The CDR3 is made up of 13 amino acids. The CDR3: CASSKGLGEPQHF. For the CDR3, the DNA is TGTGCCAGCAGCAAGGGACTGGGGGAGCCCCAGCATTTT.

This clone was detected a few times. The rearrangement uses TRBV30 and TRBJ2-7, with 7 nucleotides matching TRBD1. The CDR3 has 13 amino acids. The germline gives CDR1 GTSNPN, CDR2 SVGIG (reference sequence). J was trimmed by 5 bases and V by 2 bases; bases with no gene match: 6. DNA for the CDR3: TGTGCCTGGAGTCGACAGGGCACCCACGAGCAGTACTTC. Its translation is CAWSRQGTHEQYF.

V gene TRBV15 combines with J gene TRBJ2-7; D perhaps matches TRBD2 (6 bases). The CDR3 length is 16 residues. Germline lookup yields CDR1 LNHNV and CDR2 YYDKDF (reference sequence). Between the trimmed V and J ends, which lost 2 bases and 0 bases, there was a span of 14 bases. The CDR3 loop reads CATSRTSGDSSYEQYF. DNA for the CDR3: TGTGCCACCAGCAGAACCTCGGGAGACAGCTCCTACGAGCAGTACTTC.

V is TRBV28 and J is TRBJ2-5, with D unresolved. This CDR3 spans 14 amino acids. Between the trimmed V and J ends, which lost 6 bases and 5 bases, there was a span of 16 bases. Germline V gene lookup returns CDR1 MDHEN and CDR2 SYDVKM. CDR3 residues: CASSRTRGRETQYF. The CDR3 nucleotides read TGTGCCAGCAGCAGAACGCGAGGAAGGGAGACCCAGTACTTC.

The rearrangement uses TRBV27 and TRBJ2-7; TRBD1 is a possible D gene (6 bases). The V gene lost 6 bases and the J gene lost 1 base, with 16 bases spanning the gap. This CDR3 comprises 15 residues. CDR1 and CDR2 from the germline V gene are MNHEY and SMNVEV (reference sequence). This CDR3 reads CASSPFRGWSYEQYF. CDR3 nucleotides: TGTGCCAGCAGCCCCTTCAGGGGATGGTCCTACGAGCAGTACTTC.

The chain links TRBV30 to TRBJ1-5, with TRBD1 matching over 7 bases. The V gene end was trimmed by 2 bases and the J gene end by 5 bases; junction bases not matched to a gene: 6. The CDR3 totals 14 residues. Germline V gene sequence: CDR1 GTSNPN, CDR2 SVGIG (reference sequence). The CDR3 loop is CAWSHTGVHQPQHF. CDR3 sequence (DNA): TGTGCCTGGAGTCATACAGGGGTGCATCAGCCCCAGCATTTT.